This T cell receptor beta chain came from a study of Ad26.COV2.S vaccination and SARS-CoV-2 variants. Measured with immunoSEQ multiplex PCR; TCRdb has only the in-frame clones, and not every one. The table has 250,000 or so clones, approximately 90% seen once. The treatment denotes: 19 received Ad26.COV2.S at low or high dose, single or two shots; about five received placebo; per-sample allocation not given. The study sampled participants on day 63 after the first vaccine or placebo injection. The receptor was derived from a person aged 18-60 years who received the Ad26.COV2.S COVID-19 vaccine or a placebo. This specimen consisted of peripheral blood, obtained in a trial of Ad26.COV2.S vaccine versus placebo.

CDR3 protein: CSVANLGGLHTQYF. The CDR3 DNA sequence: TGCAGCGTGGCCAATCTGGGGGGACTCCATACGCAGTATTTT. The V and J genes are TRBV29-1 and TRBJ2-3, with D possibly TRBD2 on 6 matching bases. The CDR3 has 14 amino acids. Trimming shortened V by 6 bases and J by 7 bases, and 20 bases separated the two germline ends. Germline V gene sequence: CDR1 SQVTM, CDR2 ANQGSEA.